This T cell receptor beta chain is from a study of blood T cells in healthy people across ages. Using a J-beta primer mix together with a sample-barcoded 5' primer, a second PCR was run for roughly 6 to 11 cycles. TCRdb passed the 5' RACE reads through MiXCR, listing each CDR3 protein once. Among about 1.5 million distinct CDR3 sequences listed, 35% to 45% were seen once. This CDR3 comprises 15 residues. V lost 3 bases, J lost 4 bases, and 10 bases stayed unmatched. Germline assignment: CDR1 SGHRS and CDR2 YFSETQ. This clonotype has a handful of counts. This clonotype was obtained from a woman under 30 in good health. The chain links TRBV5-1 to TRBJ2-7; 7 nucleotides match TRBD2. Source material: blood. The CDR3 region is CASSSGRTPKYEQYF. The CDR3 bases are TGCGCCAGCAGCTCCGGGAGGACACCCAAGTACGAGCAGTACTTC.